This T cell receptor beta chain was identified during a study of blood T cell repertoires in COVID-19. J gave up 4 bases and V 0 bases, and 4 bases lay outside the gene matches. CDR3 size: 16 residues. Germline V gene sequence: CDR1 LGHNT, CDR2 FRNRAP. TCRdb keeps only in-frame clones here, not all; method: immunoSEQ multiplex PCR. The sample holds about 170,000 clones, roughly 88% seen once. Sequencing used peripheral blood. The source of this sequence is a man aged 18-30 years with COVID-19, enrolled during active disease. The chain couples TRBV12-5 to TRBJ1-1; 11 bases are a match to TRBD1. The CDR3 reads CASGLVLGTGGTEAFF. The CDR3 DNA reads as TGTGCTAGTGGTTTGGTACTCGGGACAGGGGGCACTGAAGCTTTCTTT. The full variable domain, completed using reference TRBV12-5 and TRBJ1-1, is DARVTQTPRHKVTEMGQEVTMRCQPILGHNTVFWYRQTMMQGLELLAYFRNRAPLDDSGMPKDRFSAEMPDATLATLKIQPSEPRDSAVYFCASGLVLGTGGTEAFFGQGTRLTVV.